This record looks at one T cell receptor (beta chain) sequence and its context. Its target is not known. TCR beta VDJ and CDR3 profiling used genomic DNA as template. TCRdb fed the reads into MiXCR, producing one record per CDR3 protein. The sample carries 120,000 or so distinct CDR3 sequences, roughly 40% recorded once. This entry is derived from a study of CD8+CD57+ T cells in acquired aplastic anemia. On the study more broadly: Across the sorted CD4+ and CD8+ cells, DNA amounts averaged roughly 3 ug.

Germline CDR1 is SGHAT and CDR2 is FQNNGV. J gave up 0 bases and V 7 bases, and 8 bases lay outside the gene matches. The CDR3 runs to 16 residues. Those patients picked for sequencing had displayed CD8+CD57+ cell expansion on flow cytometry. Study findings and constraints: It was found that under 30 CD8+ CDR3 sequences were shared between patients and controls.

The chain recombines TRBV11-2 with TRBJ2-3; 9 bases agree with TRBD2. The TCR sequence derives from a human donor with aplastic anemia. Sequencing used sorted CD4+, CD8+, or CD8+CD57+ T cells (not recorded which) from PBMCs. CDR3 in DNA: TGTGCCAGCACGCCACTAGCGGGCCTTAGCACAGATACGCAGTATTTT. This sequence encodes CASTPLAGLSTDTQYF. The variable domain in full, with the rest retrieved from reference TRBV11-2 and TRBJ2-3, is EAGVAQSPRYKIIEKRQSVAFWCNPISGHATLYWYQQILGQGPKLLIQFQNNGVVDDSQLPKDRFSAERLKGVDSTLKIQPAKLEDSAVYLCASTPLAGLSTDTQYFGPGTRLTVL.